The T cell receptor (beta chain) described here comes from a study of CXCR3-negative and CXCR3-positive naive CD8 T cells. The TRB cDNA libraries were prepared by 5' RACE with UMI labels. For each CDR3 protein, TCRdb gives one entry from its re-call of the 5' RACE reads, without DNA. The sample's table shows over 5,500 distinct CDR3 sequences. CDR1 is SQVTM and CDR2 is ANQGSEA in the germline V gene. This CDR3 is built from 14 residues. As to this clonotype: Its antigen is unidentified.

Points from the study as a whole: For CXCR3-positive naive cells, TRB CDR3s were more hydrophobic than those of CXCR3-negative naive cells.

The chain carries TRBV29-1 and TRBJ2-2. Sequenced material: naive CXCR3+ CD8+ T cells from blood. Subset denoted: CD45RO-CCR7+CD27+CD95- naive CD8+ T cells expressing CXCR3 (TNR3+). The sequence derives from a human donor in good health. Some clones in this sample may be carry-over from other donors' samples. This CDR3 is CSVGLLANTGELFF.